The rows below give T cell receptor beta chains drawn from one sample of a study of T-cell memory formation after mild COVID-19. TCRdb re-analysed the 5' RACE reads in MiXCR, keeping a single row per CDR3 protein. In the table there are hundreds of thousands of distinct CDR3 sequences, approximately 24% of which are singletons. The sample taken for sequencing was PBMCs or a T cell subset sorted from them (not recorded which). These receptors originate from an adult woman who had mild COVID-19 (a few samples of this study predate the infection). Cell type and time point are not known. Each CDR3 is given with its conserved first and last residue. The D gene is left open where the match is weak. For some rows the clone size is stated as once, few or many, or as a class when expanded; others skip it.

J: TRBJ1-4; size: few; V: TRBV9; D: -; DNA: TGTGCCAGCAGCTATCTCGGACAGACTAATGAAAAACTGTTTTTT; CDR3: CASSYLGQTNEKLFF
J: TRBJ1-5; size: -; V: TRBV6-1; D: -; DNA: TGTGCCAGCAGTGAGGACAGAATCAATCAGCCCCAGCATTTT; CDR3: CASSEDRINQPQHF
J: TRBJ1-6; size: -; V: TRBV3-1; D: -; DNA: TGTGCCAGCAGCCAAGATGCAACAGGCTGGAATTCACCCCTCCACTTT; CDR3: CASSQDATGWNSPLHF
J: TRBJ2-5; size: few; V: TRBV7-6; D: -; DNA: TGTGCCAGCAGCCCTATTAGGGGTCGGACTGCTAAAGAGACCCAGTACTTC; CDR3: CASSPIRGRTAKETQYF
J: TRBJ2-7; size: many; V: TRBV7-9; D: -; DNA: TGTGCCAGCACCCCCGCAGGGGTAGACGGTTCCTACGAGCAGTACTTC; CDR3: CASTPAGVDGSYEQYF
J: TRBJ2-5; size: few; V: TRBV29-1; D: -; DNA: TGCAGCGTTGCCCAACCGGCGGACCAAGAGACCCAGTACTTC; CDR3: CSVAQPADQETQYF
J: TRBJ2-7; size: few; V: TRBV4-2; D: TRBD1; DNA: TGTGCCAGCAGCCAAGATGGGACAGGACCTTCCTACGAGCAGTACTTC; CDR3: CASSQDGTGPSYEQYF
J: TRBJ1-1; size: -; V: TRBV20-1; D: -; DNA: TGCAGTGCTAGAGATGGTACCAGGGAGACAGCTTTCTTT; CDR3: CSARDGTRETAFF
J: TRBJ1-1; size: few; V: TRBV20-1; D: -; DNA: TGCAGTGCTAGAGATGGGCGCACAGTTTCTAACACTGAAGCTTTCTTT; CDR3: CSARDGRTVSNTEAFF
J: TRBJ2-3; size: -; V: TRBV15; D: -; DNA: TGTGCCACCAGCAGAGACCCGGGAGCTAGCACAGATACGCAGTATTTT; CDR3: CATSRDPGASTDTQYF
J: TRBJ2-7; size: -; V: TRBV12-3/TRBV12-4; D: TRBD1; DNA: TGTGCCAGCAGTGGACAGGGGGTCCCATCCCTCTACGAGCAGTACTTC; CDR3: CASSGQGVPSLYEQYF
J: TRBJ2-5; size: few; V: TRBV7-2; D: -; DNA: TGTGCCAGCAGCTTCTCCGGGTCAAGGGAGACCCAGTACTTC; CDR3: CASSFSGSRETQYF
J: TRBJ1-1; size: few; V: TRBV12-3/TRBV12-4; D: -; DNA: TGTGCCAGCAGTTTTGGGCAGGGGTACACTGAAGCTTTCTTT; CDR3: CASSFGQGYTEAFF
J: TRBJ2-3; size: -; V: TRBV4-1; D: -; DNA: TGCGCCAGCAGCCAAGACATCTTCACAGATACGCAGTATTTT; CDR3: CASSQDIFTDTQYF
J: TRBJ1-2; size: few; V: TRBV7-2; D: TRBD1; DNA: TGTGCCAGCAGCTCAGGGGGGGCAGGGGATAACTATGGCTACACCTTC; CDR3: CASSSGGAGDNYGYTF
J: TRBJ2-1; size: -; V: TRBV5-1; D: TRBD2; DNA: TGCGCCAGCAGCTCTAGCGGGGGGGCTAACAATGAGCAGTTCTTC; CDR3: CASSSSGGANNEQFF
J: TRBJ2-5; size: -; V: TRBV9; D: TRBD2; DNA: TGTGCCAGCAGCGTAGCTACGGCTAGCGGGAGGTATGAGGAGACCCAGTACTTC; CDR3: CASSVATASGRYEETQYF
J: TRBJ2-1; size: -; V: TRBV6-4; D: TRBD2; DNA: TGTGCCATCACCGTCGGAGCGGGGGGGCCGTACTCCTACAATGAGCAGTTCTTC; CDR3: CAITVGAGGPYSYNEQFF
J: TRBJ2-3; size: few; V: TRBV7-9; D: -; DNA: TGTGCCAGCAGCTTACCTCCGTGGGAGTATTTT; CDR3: CASSLPPWEYF
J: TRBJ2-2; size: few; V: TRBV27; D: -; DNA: TGTGCCAGCAGTTCCGCCGGCTACACCGGGGAGCTGTTTTTT; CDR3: CASSSAGYTGELFF
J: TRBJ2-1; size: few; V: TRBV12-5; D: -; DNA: TGTGCTAGTGGTTCAGGACAGCGGATCAACAATGAGCAGTTCTTC; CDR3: CASGSGQRINNEQFF
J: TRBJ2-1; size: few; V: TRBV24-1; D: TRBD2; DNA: TGTGCCACCAGTGATGGACTAGCGGGACGATCCTACAATGAGCAGTTCTTC; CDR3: CATSDGLAGRSYNEQFF
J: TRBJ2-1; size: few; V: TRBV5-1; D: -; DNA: TGCGCCAGCAGCCCTGGGTGGCCTAGCCAGAATGAGCAGTTCTTC; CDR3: CASSPGWPSQNEQFF
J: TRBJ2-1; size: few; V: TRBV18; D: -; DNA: TGTGCCAGCTCACCATCCGTGCTACCGTCCTACAATGAGCAGTTCTTC; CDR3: CASSPSVLPSYNEQFF
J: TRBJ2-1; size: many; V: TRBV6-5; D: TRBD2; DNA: TGTGCCAGCAGCCCACTAGCGGGGGGGCGAGATGAGCAGTTCTTC; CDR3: CASSPLAGGRDEQFF
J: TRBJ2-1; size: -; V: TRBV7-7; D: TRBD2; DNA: TGTGCTAGCAGCCAGCTAGCGGGACAGCCATACAATGAGCAGTTCTTC; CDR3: CASSQLAGQPYNEQFF
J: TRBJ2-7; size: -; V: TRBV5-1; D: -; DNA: TGCGCCAGCAGCTTGGGTTCCGAGGGGCCTCTTTCCTACGAGCAGTACTTC; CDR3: CASSLGSEGPLSYEQYF
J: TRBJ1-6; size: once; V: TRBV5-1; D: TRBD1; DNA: TGCGCCAGCAGCTTGGAACAGGGGAATTCACCCCTCCACTTT; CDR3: CASSLEQGNSPLHF
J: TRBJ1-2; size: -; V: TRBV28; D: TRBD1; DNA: TGTGCCAGCAGTTTATACTACCGGACAGGGGGGCTCTATGGCTACACCTTC; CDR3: CASSLYYRTGGLYGYTF
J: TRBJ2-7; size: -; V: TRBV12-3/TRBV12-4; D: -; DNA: TGTGCCAGCCTAAGCGGGTTTACGGACGAGCAGTACTTC; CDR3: CASLSGFTDEQYF
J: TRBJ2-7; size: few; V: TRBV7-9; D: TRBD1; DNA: TGTGCCAGCAGCTTACTGACAGGGGTGAACTACGAGCAGTACTTC; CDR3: CASSLLTGVNYEQYF
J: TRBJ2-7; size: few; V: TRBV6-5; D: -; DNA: TGTGCCAGCTCCGGCGGGGGCGAGGGCTACGAGCAGTACTTC; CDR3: CASSGGGEGYEQYF
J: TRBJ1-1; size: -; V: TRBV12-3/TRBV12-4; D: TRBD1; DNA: TGTGCCAGCAGGAACCCCGGGACAGGCACTGAAGCTTTCTTT; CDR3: CASRNPGTGTEAFF
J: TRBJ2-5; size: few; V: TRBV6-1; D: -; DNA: TGTGCCAGCAGTGATGAGGGTCAGGAGACCCAGTACTTC; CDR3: CASSDEGQETQYF
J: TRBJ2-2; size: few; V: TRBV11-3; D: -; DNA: TGTGCCAGCAGCTTAAGTCGGGGTAACACCGGGGAGCTGTTTTTT; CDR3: CASSLSRGNTGELFF
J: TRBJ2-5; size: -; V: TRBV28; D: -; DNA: TGTGCCAGCATCCCGGGTGCGGGAAGAGCGGGAGAGACCCAGTACTTC; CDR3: CASIPGAGRAGETQYF
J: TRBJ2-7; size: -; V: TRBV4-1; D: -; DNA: TGCGCCAGCAGCCTGATTGTGTTATCCTCCTACGAGCAGTACTTC; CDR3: CASSLIVLSSYEQYF
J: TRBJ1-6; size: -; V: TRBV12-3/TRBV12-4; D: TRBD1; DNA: TGTGCCAGCAGCAAAGGCGGACAGGGGAATTCACCCCTCCACTTT; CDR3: CASSKGGQGNSPLHF
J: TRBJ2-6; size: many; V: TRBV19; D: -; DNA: TGTGCCAGTAGGTCAAGACAGGTTGACTCTGGGGCCAACGTCCTGACTTTC; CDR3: CASRSRQVDSGANVLTF
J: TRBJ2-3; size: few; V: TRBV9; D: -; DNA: TGTGCCAGCAGCGCAACCAACCGGGACACACCCTATACGCAGTATTTT; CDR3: CASSATNRDTPYTQYF
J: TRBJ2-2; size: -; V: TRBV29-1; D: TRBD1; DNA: TGCAGCGTGGCCCAGGGGGTAAACACCGGGGAGCTGTTTTTT; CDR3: CSVAQGVNTGELFF
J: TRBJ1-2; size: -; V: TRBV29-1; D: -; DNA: TGCAGCGTTGACAGACAGTCCTATGGCTACACCTTC; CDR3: CSVDRQSYGYTF
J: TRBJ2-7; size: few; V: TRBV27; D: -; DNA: TGTGCCAGCTGCCCGGGGGTAGGGGCCTACGAGCAGTACTTC; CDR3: CASCPGVGAYEQYF
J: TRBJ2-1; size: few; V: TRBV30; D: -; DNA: TGTGCCTGGAGTGGAGGGGCGTACAATGAGCAGTTCTTC; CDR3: CAWSGGAYNEQFF
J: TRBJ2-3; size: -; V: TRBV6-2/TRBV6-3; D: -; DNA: TGTGCCAGCATGACATCTCCAGTAACGCACGTGGGGACGCAGTATTTT; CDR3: CASMTSPVTHVGTQYF
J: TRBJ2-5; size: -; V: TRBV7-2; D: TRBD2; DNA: TGTGCCAGCAGCCCAGGGACTAGCGGGAGCGAGACCCAGTACTTC; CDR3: CASSPGTSGSETQYF
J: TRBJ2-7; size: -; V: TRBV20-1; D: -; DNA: TGCAGTGCTAGAACCGGACTTCTCTCTTCCTACTACGAGCAGTACTTC; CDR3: CSARTGLLSSYYEQYF